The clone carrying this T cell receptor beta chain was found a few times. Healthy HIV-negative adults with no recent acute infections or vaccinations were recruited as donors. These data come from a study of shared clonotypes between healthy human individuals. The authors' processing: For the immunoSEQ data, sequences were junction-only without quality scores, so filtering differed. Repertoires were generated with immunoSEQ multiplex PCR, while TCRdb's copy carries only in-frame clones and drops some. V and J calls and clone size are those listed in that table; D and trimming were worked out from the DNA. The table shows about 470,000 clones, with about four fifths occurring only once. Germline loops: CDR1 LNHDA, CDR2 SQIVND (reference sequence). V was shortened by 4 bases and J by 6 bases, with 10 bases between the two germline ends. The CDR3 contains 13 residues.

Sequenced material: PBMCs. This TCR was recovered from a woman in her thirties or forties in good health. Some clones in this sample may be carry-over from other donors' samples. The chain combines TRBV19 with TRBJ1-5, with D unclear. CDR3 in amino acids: CASSTQSVQPQHF. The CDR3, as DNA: TGTGCCAGTAGTACCCAGTCGGTTCAGCCCCAGCATTTT.